This T cell receptor beta chain was captured in a study of cytomegalovirus exposure and HLA in healthy donors. Amplification used 60 Vbeta primers and 13 Jbeta primers. Method: immunoSEQ multiplex PCR; TCRdb's copy keeps in-frame clones and lacks some. The table has 150,000 to 200,000 clones, 70% to 90% seen once. CDR3 length: 14 amino acids. Germline CDR1 SEHNR, CDR2 FQNEAQ (reference sequence). The V gene end was trimmed by 2 bases and the J gene end by 2 bases; junction bases not matched to a gene: 3. What was sequenced was PBMCs. The J gene is TRBJ2-7, the V gene TRBV7-9, with 7 bases matching TRBD1. The TCR originated in a girl aged 10 to 17 in good health and CMV-seropositive. The CDR3 reads CASSLSQGAYEQYF. DNA for the CDR3: TGTGCCAGCAGCTTAAGCCAGGGGGCCTACGAGCAGTACTTC.